This T cell receptor (beta chain) was retrieved from a study of T cell responses to AZD1222 COVID-19 vaccine. Study-wide findings and caveats: Mostly white British, mostly female donors; authors suggested clonal diversity may be underestimated. A reported finding is that nearly half of spike-specific TCRs target unmutated variant regions.

Only in-frame clones appear in the TCRdb table, and some are missing; sequencing was by immunoSEQ multiplex PCR. In the table there are just under 85,000 clones, more than 75% of which are singletons. This clone was observed a single time. What it recognizes is unknown. CDR1 SQVTM and CDR2 ANQGSEA come from the germline V gene. The V end was cut by 6 bases, the J end by 4 bases, with 15 bases between. There are 13 residues in the CDR3. The rearrangement links TRBV29-1 to TRBJ2-5; D could derive from TRBD1 or TRBD2 (6 bases each). The sample consisted of peripheral blood, taken on day 0 of AZD1222 vaccination. The TCR sequence derives from an adult in good health. CDR3 residues: CSVRAGGGETQYF. CDR3 nucleotide sequence: TGCAGCGTCCGGGCTGGAGGGGGAGAGACCCAGTACTTC.